This T cell receptor beta chain emerged from a study of early T cells in non-severe SARS-CoV-2 infection. Across the whole study: Bulk RNA from unsorted whole blood was sequenced; chains were unpaired.

V lost 5 bases and J 2 bases, leaving 6 bases between the germline ends. Germline values: CDR1 MDHEN, CDR2 SYDVKM. The CDR3 length is 12 residues. Individual cDNA molecules each received unique molecular identifiers attached to them. TCRdb recomputed calls from the 5' RACE reads with MiXCR, one row per CDR3 protein. The sample holds tens of thousands of distinct CDR3 sequences, around 13% seen once. This chain uses TRBV28 with TRBJ1-1, with a possible D match to TRBD1 (5 bases). Sequencing was performed on whole blood. The sequence derives from an adult who was a healthcare worker with PCR-confirmed SARS-CoV-2 infection or an uninfected control (not recorded which). CDR3 coding DNA: TGTGCCAGCAGTGGGGACAACACTGAAGCTTTCTTT. Its protein product is CASSGDNTEAFF. The entire variable domain, with the rest obtained from reference TRBV28 and TRBJ1-1, is as follows: DVKVTQSSRYLVKRTGEKVFLECVQDMDHENMFWYRQDPGLGLRLIYFSYDVKMKEKGDIPEGYSVSREKKERFSLILESASTNQTSMYLCASSGDNTEAFFGQGTRLTVV.